The source of this T cell receptor beta chain is a study of shared clonotypes between healthy human individuals. About the research overall: Each donor's CD8 memory used one plate, CD8 naive two, each CD4 subset three. Points from the study as a whole: It was the few donors that limited the genetic and exposure-history diversity represented. Non-shared clonotypes had lower generation probabilities than those shared by all four donors.

Here immunoSEQ multiplex PCR was the method, and the copy in TCRdb shows in-frame clones only, minus some. The table shows about 1.5 million clones, with roughly 98% occurring only once. There were no recent acute infections or vaccinations among the donors, who were healthy HIV-negative adults. This CDR3 spans 15 amino acids. Deletions cut 0 bases from V and 0 bases from J, with 9 bases between. Germline V gene lookup returns CDR1 KGHSH and CDR2 LQKENI. With regard to this clone: Its antigen is not known.

Sequences were obtained from naive CD4+ T cells sorted from blood. Subset meaning: CD45RA+ positively selected. This TCR was sampled from a man aged 30-40 years in good health. The chain links TRBV18 to TRBJ2-7; D may be TRBD1 (6 bases). This CDR3 is CASSPPGAGSYEQYF. CDR3 nucleotide sequence: TGTGCCAGCTCACCACCGGGGGCTGGCTCCTACGAGCAGTACTTC.